This TCR beta chain is from a study of metastatic and nonmetastatic thyroid tumors. Study-wide context: Repertoires from malignant and benign thyroid patients were compared across blood and tumor or nodule tissue.

In the original workflow: The distant-metastasis classifier for papillary thyroid cancer was built from CDR3 differences across clinicopathological groups. TCRdb used MiXCR to call clones anew from the PCR reads. The authors' filters were not applied to this entry. The sample consists of over 25,000 clones, around 7% of them appearing once. Study results and caveats: Significantly greater TCR beta diversity was reportedly found in malignant thyroid tumors than in benign nodules (in blood and tumor).

This clone was observed at least ten times. Its cognate antigen is unknown. V lost 6 bases, J lost 5 bases, and 25 bases lay in between. The CDR3 consists of 18 residues. Germline lookup yields CDR1 LNHDA and CDR2 SQIVND (reference sequence). Each patient went into thyroid surgery without having received any treatment. This clonotype was obtained from a female donor with papillary thyroid cancer or a benign thyroid nodule (not recorded which). Some clones in this sample may be carry-over from other donors' samples. The V call is TRBV19, the J call TRBJ2-2, with a possible D match to TRBD1 (6 bases). The specimen sequenced was blood. Written as DNA, the CDR3 is TGTGCCAGTAGACATCCCACAGGGCGAGGGCTCGGGACCGGGGAGCTGTTTTTT. Translation: CASRHPTGRGLGTGELFF.